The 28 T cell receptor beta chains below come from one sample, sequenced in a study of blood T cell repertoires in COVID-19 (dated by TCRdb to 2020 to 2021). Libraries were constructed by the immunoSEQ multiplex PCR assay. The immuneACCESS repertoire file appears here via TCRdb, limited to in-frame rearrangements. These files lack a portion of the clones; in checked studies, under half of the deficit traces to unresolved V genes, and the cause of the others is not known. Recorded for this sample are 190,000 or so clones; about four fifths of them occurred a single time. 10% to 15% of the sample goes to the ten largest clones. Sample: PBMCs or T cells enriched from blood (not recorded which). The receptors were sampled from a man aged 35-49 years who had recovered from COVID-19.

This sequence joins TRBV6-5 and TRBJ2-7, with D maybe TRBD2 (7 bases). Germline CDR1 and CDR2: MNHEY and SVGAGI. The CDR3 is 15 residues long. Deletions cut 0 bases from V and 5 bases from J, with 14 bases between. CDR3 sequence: CASSYSGGGPNEQYF. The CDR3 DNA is TGTGCCAGCAGTTACTCGGGGGGGGGCCCCAACGAGCAGTACTTC.

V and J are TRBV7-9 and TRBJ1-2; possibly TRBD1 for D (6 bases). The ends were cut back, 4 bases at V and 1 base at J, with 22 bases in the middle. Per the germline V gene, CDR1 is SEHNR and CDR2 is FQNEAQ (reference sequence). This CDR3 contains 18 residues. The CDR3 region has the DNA TGTGCCAGCAGCTCATTCCTAGCTACGGACAGCTATAACTATGGCTACACCTTC. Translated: CASSSFLATDSYNYGYTF.

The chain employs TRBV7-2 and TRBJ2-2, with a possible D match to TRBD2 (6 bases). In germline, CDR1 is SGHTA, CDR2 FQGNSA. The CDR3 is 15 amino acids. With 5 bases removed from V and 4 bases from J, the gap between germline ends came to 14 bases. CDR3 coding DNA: TGTGCCAGCAGCAGAGGCCGGGGGAGCACCGGGGAGCTGTTTTTT. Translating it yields CASSRGRGSTGELFF.

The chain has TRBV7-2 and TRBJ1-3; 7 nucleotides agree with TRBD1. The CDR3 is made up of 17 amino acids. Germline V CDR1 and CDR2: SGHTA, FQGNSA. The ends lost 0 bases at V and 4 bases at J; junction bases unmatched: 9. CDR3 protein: CASSLAVGTARGNTIYF. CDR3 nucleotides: TGTGCCAGCAGCTTAGCCGTCGGGACAGCCAGAGGAAACACCATATATTTT.

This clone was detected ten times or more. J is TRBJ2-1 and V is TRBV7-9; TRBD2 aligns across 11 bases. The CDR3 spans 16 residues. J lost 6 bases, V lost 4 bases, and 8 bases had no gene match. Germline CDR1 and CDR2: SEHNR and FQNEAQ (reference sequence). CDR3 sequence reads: CASSSRLAGGRNEQFF. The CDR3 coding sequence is TGTGCCAGCAGCTCCCGGCTAGCGGGGGGCCGCAATGAGCAGTTCTTC.

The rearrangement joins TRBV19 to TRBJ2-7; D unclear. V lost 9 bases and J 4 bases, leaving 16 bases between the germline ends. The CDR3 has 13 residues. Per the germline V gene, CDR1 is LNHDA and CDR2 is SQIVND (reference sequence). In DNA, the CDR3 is TGTGCCAGAACTTCACCGAAGAGGTACGAGCAGTACTTC. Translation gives CARTSPKRYEQYF.

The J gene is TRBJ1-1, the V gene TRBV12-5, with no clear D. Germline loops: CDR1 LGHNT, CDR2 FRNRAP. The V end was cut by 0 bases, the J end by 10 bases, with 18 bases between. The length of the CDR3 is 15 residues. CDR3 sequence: CASGLVPAGSVGAFF. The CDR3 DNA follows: TGTGCTAGTGGTTTGGTACCTGCGGGCTCTGTAGGAGCTTTCTTT.

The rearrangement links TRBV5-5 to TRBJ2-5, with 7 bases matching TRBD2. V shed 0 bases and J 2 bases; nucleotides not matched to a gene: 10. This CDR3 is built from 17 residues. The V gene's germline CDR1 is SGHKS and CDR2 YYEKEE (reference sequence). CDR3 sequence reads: CASSLAGLYTFQETQYF. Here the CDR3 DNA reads TGTGCCAGCAGCTTGGCGGGACTATATACTTTTCAAGAGACCCAGTACTTC.

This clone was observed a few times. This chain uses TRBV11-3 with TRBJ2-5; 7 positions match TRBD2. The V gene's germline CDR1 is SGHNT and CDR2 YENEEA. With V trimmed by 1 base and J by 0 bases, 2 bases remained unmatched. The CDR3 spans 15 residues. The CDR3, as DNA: TGTGCCAGCAGCTTAGCGGGGGGATACCAAGAGACCCAGTACTTC. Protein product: CASSLAGGYQETQYF.

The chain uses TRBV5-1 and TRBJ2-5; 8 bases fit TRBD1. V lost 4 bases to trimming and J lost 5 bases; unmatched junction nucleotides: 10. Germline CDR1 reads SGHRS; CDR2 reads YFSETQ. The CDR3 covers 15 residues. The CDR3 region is CASSPPQGARETQYF. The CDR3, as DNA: TGCGCCAGCAGCCCCCCCCAGGGGGCTAGGGAGACCCAGTACTTC. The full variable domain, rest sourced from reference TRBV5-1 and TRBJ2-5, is KAGVTQTPRYLIKTRGQQVTLSCSPISGHRSVSWYQQTPGQGLQFLFEYFSETQRNKGNFPGRFSGRQFSNSRSEMNVSTLELGDSALYLCASSPPQGARETQYFGPGTRLLVL.

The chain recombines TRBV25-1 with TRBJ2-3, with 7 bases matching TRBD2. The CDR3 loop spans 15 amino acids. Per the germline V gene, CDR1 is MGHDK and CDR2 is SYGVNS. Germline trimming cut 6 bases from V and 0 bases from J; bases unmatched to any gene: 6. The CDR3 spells CASRTGGTSTDTQYF. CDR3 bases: TGTGCCAGCAGGACCGGGGGGACTAGCACAGATACGCAGTATTTT. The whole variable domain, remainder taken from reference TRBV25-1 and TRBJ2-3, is EADIYQTPRYLVIGTGKKITLECSQTMGHDKMYWYQQDPGMELHLIHYSYGVNSTEKGDLSSESTVSRIRTEHFPLTLESARPSHTSQYLCASRTGGTSTDTQYFGPGTRLTVL.

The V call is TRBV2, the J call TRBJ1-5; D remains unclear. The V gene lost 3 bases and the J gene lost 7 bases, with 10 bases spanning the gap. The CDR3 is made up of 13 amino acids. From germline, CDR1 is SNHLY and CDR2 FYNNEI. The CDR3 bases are TGTGCCAGCAGTGATGGAGGGTCCCAGCCCCAGCATTTT. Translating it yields CASSDGGSQPQHF. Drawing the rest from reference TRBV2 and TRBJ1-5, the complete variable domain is EPEVTQTPSHQVTQMGQEVILRCVPISNHLYFYWYRQILGQKVEFLVSFYNNEISEKSEIFDDQFSVERPDGSNFTLKIRSTKLEDSAMYFCASSDGGSQPQHFGDGTRLSIL.

The CDR3 DNA reads TGCGCCAGCAGTTACCAGACAGGGAACTATGGCTACACCTTC. The encoded protein is CASSYQTGNYGYTF. The J gene is TRBJ1-2, the V gene TRBV5-1, with 7 bases fitting TRBD1. From germline, CDR1 is SGHRS and CDR2 YFSETQ. Trimming at V came to 5 bases and at J to 2 bases, leaving 6 bases not matched to a gene. The CDR3 consists of 14 residues.

CDR3 sequence (DNA): TGTGCCTTGGGCGGTTTGGGAGCTGGAAACACCATATATTTT. Its protein product is CALGGLGAGNTIYF. V is TRBV30 and J is TRBJ1-3, with D uncertain. Germline CDR1 and CDR2: GTSNPN and SVGIG (reference sequence). The CDR3 has 14 residues. The ends were cut back, 7 bases at V and 2 bases at J, with 15 bases in the middle.

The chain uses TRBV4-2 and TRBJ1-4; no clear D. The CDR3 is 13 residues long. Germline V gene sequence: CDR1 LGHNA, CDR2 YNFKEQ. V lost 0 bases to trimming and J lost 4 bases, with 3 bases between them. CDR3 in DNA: TGTGCCAGCAGCCAAGACAGTAATGAAAAACTGTTTTTT. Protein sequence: CASSQDSNEKLFF.

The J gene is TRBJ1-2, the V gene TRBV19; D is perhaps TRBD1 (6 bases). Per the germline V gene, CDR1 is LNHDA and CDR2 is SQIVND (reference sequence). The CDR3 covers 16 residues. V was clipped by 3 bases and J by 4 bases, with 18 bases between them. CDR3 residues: CASSILAPQGIYGYTF. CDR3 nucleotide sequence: TGTGCCAGTAGTATCCTGGCTCCTCAGGGGATCTATGGCTACACCTTC.

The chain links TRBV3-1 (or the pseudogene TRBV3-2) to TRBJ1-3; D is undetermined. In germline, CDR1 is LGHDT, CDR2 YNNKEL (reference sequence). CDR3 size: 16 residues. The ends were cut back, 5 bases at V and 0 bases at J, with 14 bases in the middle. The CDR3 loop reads CASSTSGISSGNTIYF. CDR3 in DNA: TGTGCCAGCAGCACCAGCGGAATCTCCTCTGGAAACACCATATATTTT.

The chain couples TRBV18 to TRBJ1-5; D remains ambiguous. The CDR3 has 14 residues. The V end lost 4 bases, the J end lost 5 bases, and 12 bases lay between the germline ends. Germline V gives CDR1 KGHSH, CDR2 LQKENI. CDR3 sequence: CASSLGVSDQPQHF. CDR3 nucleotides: TGTGCCAGCTCACTCGGAGTCTCCGATCAGCCCCAGCATTTT.

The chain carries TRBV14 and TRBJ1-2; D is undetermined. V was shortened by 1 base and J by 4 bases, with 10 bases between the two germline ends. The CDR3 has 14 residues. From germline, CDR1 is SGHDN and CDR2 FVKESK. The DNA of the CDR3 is TGTGCCAGCAGCCAAGTTACTTCTATCTATGGCTACACCTTC. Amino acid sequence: CASSQVTSIYGYTF.

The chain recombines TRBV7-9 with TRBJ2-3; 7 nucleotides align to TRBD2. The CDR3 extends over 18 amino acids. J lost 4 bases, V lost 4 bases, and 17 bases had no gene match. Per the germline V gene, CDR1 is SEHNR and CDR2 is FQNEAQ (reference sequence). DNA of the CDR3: TGTGCCAGCAGCTCCAATCGCCTCCGGGACTACCCCGCAGATACGCAGTATTTT. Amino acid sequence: CASSSNRLRDYPADTQYF.

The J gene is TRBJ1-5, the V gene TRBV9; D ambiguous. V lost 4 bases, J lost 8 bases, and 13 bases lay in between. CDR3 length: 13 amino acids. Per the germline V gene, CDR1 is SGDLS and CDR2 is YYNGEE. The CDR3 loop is CASSRGLNEPQHF. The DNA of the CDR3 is TGTGCCAGCAGCCGTGGGCTGAACGAGCCCCAGCATTTT.

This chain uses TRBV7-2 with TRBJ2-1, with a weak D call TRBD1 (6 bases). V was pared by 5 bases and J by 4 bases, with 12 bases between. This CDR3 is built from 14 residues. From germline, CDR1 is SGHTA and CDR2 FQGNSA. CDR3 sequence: CASSRDNGYNEQFF. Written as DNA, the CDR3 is TGTGCCAGCAGCCGGGACAATGGGTACAATGAGCAGTTCTTC.

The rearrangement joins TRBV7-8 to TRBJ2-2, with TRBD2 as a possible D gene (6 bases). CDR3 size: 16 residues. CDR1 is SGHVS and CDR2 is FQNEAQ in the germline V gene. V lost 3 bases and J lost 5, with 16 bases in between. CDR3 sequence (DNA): TGTGCCAGCAGCTTCCTAGGACTATCCCTAACCGGGGAGCTGTTTTTT. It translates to CASSFLGLSLTGELFF.

CDR3 in DNA: TGTGCCAGTAAGAAAACAGGGGGCGCCTACAATGAGCAGTTCTTC. Protein: CASKKTGGAYNEQFF. V is TRBV19 and J is TRBJ2-1, with 9 bases identical to TRBD1. The V gene end was trimmed by 7 bases and the J gene end by 2 bases; junction bases not matched to a gene: 6. Per the germline V gene, CDR1 is LNHDA and CDR2 is SQIVND (reference sequence). The CDR3 loop spans 15 amino acids. The full variable domain, in which reference TRBV19 and TRBJ2-1 provide the parts outside the CDR3, is DGGITQSPKYLFRKEGQNVTLSCEQNLNHDAMYWYRQDPGQGLRLIYYSQIVNDFQKGDIAEGYSVSREKKESFPLTVTSAQKNPTAFYLCASKKTGGAYNEQFFGPGTRLTVL.

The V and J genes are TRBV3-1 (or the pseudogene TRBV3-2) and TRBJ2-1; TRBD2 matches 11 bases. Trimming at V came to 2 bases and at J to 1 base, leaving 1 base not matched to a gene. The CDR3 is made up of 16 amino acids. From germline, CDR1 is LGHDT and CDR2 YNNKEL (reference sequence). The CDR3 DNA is TGTGCCAGCAGCCAAACTAGCGGGAGTTCCTACAATGAGCAGTTCTTC. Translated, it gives CASSQTSGSSYNEQFF.

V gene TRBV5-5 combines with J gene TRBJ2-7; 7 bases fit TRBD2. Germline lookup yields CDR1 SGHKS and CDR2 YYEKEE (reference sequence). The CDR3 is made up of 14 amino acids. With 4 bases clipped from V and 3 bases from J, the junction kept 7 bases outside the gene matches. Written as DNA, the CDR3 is TGTGCCAGCAGCCTGGAGGGGAGGGACTACGAGCAGTACGTC. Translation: CASSLEGRDYEQYV.

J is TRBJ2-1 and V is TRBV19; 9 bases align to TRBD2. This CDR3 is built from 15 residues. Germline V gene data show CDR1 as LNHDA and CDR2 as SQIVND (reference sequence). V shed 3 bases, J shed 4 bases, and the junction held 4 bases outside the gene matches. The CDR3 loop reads CASSIAGGDYNEQFF. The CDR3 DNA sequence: TGTGCCAGTAGTATCGCGGGGGGGGATTACAATGAGCAGTTCTTC.

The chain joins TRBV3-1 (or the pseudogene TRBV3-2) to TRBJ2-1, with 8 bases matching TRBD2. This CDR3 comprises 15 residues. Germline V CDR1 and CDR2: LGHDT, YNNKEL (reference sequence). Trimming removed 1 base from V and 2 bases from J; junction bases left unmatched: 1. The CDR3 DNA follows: TGTGCCAGCAGCCAAGGTAGCGGGGCCTACAATGAGCAGTTCTTC. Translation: CASSQGSGAYNEQFF.